Below, one T cell receptor (beta chain) is given with its context. The CDR3 contains 15 residues. Germline loops: CDR1 MNHEY, CDR2 SVGAGI. V lost 1 base to trimming and J lost 4 bases, with 11 bases between them. As for treatment: some 20 received Ad26.COV2.S at low or high dose, single or two shots; 5 received placebo; per-sample allocation not given. Following the first vaccine or placebo injection, samples were taken on day 63. At a Boston site, the person donating was an adult of 18-55 years. The sample originates from a study of Ad26.COV2.S vaccination and SARS-CoV-2 variants. Produced via immunoSEQ multiplex PCR; TCRdb's table is partial and in-frame only. The sample lists about 350,000 clones, over 75% seen once, with about 3.4% in the top ten.

The receptor was isolated from a person between 18 and 60 years old who received the Ad26.COV2.S COVID-19 vaccine or a placebo. Sequencing used peripheral blood, obtained in a trial of Ad26.COV2.S vaccine versus placebo. The chain links TRBV6-5 to TRBJ1-3, with D unresolved. CDR3 loop: CASSYYGLKGNTIYF. DNA for the CDR3: TGTGCCAGCAGTTACTACGGTCTGAAGGGAAACACCATATATTTT.